The 7 T cell receptor beta chains below were found in one sample sequenced in a study of cytomegalovirus exposure and HLA in healthy donors. PCR used 60 Vbeta primers and 13 Jbeta primers. Method: immunoSEQ multiplex PCR; TCRdb's copy keeps in-frame clones and lacks some. The specimen's table records about 140,000 clones. Sequencing was carried out using PBMCs. These receptors all stem from a male donor in good health and CMV-seronegative.

The J gene is TRBJ2-2, the V gene TRBV6-5; D may be TRBD2 (6 bases). Germline values: CDR1 MNHEY, CDR2 SVGAGI. V lost 2 bases, J lost 6 bases, and 13 bases lay in between. The length of the CDR3 is 15 residues. CDR3: CASSYETRRAGELFF. CDR3 sequence (DNA): TGTGCCAGCAGTTACGAGACACGGAGGGCCGGGGAGCTGTTTTTT.

Turning to this clone: One junction end does not reproduce the germline sequence, and a read error may be involved. The chain recombines TRBV18 with TRBJ2-7, with 7 bases aligning to TRBD1. The CDR3 is 13 residues long. The V gene's germline CDR1 is KGHSH and CDR2 LQKENI. Here the CDR3 reads CASSPPTGTELFF. CDR3 nucleotides: TGTGCCAGCTCACCACCGACCGGGACAGAACTTTTCTTC.

This sequence joins TRBV30 and TRBJ1-6, with 8 nucleotides matching TRBD1. The CDR3 spans 14 residues. The junction had 4 bases not matched to a gene; V was cut back by 2 bases and J by 7 bases. In germline, CDR1 is GTSNPN, CDR2 SVGIG (reference sequence). Here the CDR3 reads CAWSLQGVNSPLHF. In nucleotides, the CDR3 is TGTGCCTGGAGTCTACAGGGGGTCAATTCACCCCTCCACTTT.

This sequence joins TRBV11-2 and TRBJ2-1; perhaps TRBD2 as D (6 bases). The V end lost 2 bases, the J end lost 0 bases, and 11 bases lay between the germline ends. The CDR3 has 16 amino acids. CDR1 and CDR2 (germline): SGHAT, FQNNGV. CDR3 nucleotides: TGTGCCAGCAGCTTACGGGGGTCTTCCTCCTACAATGAGCAGTTCTTC. It specifies CASSLRGSSSYNEQFF.

The chain is built from TRBV9 and TRBJ2-7; 12 bases fit TRBD1. The CDR3 extends over 15 amino acids. The V gene end was trimmed by 0 bases and the J gene end by 5 bases; junction bases not matched to a gene: 3. Germline CDR1 is SGDLS and CDR2 is YYNGEE. CDR3 region: CASSVAGTGGDEQYF. Here the CDR3 DNA reads TGTGCCAGCAGCGTAGCTGGGACAGGGGGCGACGAGCAGTACTTC.

The CDR3 nucleotides are TGTGCCAGCAGCTTGGACAGGGGCTCCTACGAGCAGTACTTC. It encodes CASSLDRGSYEQYF. The rearrangement links TRBV7-8 to TRBJ2-7, with TRBD1 matching 9 bases. Germline loops: CDR1 SGHVS, CDR2 FQNEAQ. V shed 3 bases and J 0 bases; nucleotides not matched to a gene: 0. CDR3 length: 14 residues.

The chain combines TRBV28 with TRBJ1-1; perhaps TRBD1 as D (5 bases). V lost 4 bases and J 0 bases, leaving 9 bases between the germline ends. Germline V gene lookup returns CDR1 MDHEN and CDR2 SYDVKM. The CDR3 consists of 14 residues. DNA for the CDR3: TGTGCCAGCAGTTCGGACATCATGAACACTGAAGCTTTCTTT. Translated: CASSSDIMNTEAFF.